This TCR beta chain was recorded in a study of early T cells in non-severe SARS-CoV-2 infection (dated by TCRdb to the early 2020s). Regarding the complete study: Because TCR sequencing was done on bulk RNA from unsorted whole blood, the alpha and beta chains could not be paired. Results the study describes overall, beyond this receptor: VDJdb matching was skewed toward anti-spike CD8 responses and likely underestimated virus-specific expansions, missing private and CD4 specificities.

About this clonotype: Its binding antigen is unknown. Within one base of it there is no much larger clone, and no base qualities were kept.

A case-control design nested within a healthcare worker cohort in London, UK, was used, with weekly nasopharyngeal swab PCR tests and blood sampling performed. Healthcare workers were enrolled in the week of the UK lockdown, from 23 to 31 March 2020, and were followed every week for up to about 16 weeks. The library was built by means of 5' RACE. Sequencing took place on a NextSeq 500. In the TCR library protocol, unique molecular identifiers were attached to individual cDNA molecules to correct for PCR bias and sequencing error. Both TCR alpha and beta chains were sequenced, and tight co-correlation was observed between alpha and beta sequence abundances in each sample. The source study handled its data this way. Decombinator V4 was used to perform V gene, J gene and CDR3 annotation of TCR sequences. TCRs were defined as expanded if a significant change between any two time points was detected under a Poisson model with p below 0.0001. Abundances of TCRs were expressed as counts per million after normalisation to the total number of TCRs sequenced in each sample. TRAV1-2 paired with TRAJ12, TRAJ20 or TRAJ33 defined MAIT TCRs, while TRAV10 paired with TRAJ18 defined iNKT TCRs. VDJdb, accessed 1 November 2021, was searched for CMV, EBV and SARS-CoV-2 annotated TCRs, excluding TCRs annotated for multiple antigens. TCRdb ran its own pipeline on the public reads, namely fastp trimming at Q25 and MiXCR clone calling, and kept in-frame beta chains. Each CDR3 protein gets just one entry, which takes the most common genes and DNA from the rows behind it. Clone size and V and J calls follow TCRdb, not the original study. This sample gives about 84,000 distinct CDR3 sequences in total; 12% of them show up just once. The ten largest clones add up to 2.6% of the sample.

The CDR3 runs 16 amino acids, cysteine and phenylalanine included. Only the CDR3 part of the read is kept: 48 bases, read in frame from the first base. The germline V gene (reference sequence) sets CDR1 to LGHDT and CDR2 to YNNKEL. Germline trimming: 1 base from V, 4 bases from J; junction bases outside gene matches: 7. Sample: whole blood. This receptor chain uses TRBV3-1 and TRBJ1-2, and 9 junction bases match TRBD1. This clonotype was obtained from an adult who was a healthcare worker with PCR-confirmed SARS-CoV-2 infection or an uninfected control (not recorded which). The bases are TGTGCCAGCAGCCAAGCTCACGGGACAGGGCTCTATGGCTACACCTTC. This yields the protein CASSQAHGTGLYGYTF.